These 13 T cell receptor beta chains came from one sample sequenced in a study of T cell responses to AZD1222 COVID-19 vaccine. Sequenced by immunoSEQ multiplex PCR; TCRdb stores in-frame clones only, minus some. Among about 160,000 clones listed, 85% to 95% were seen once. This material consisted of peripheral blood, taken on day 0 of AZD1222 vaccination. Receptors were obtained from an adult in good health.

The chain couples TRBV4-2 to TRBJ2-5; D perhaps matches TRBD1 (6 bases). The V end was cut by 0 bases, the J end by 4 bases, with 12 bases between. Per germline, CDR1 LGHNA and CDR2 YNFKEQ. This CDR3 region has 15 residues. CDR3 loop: CASSQDFPDRETQYF. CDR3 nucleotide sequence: TGTGCCAGCAGCCAAGATTTCCCGGACAGAGAGACCCAGTACTTC.

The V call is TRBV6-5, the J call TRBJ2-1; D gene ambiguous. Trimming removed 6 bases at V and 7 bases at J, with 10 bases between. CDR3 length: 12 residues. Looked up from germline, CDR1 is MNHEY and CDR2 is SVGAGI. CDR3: CASSLLGNEQFF. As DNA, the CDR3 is TGTGCCAGCAGCCTCCTAGGAAATGAGCAGTTCTTC.

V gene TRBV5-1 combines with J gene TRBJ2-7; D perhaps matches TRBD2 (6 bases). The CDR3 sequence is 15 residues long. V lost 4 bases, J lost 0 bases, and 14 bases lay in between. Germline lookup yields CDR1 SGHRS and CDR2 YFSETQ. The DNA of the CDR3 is TGCGCCAGCAGCCCCCGAGGAGGGGTCTCCTACGAGCAGTACTTC. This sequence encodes CASSPRGGVSYEQYF.

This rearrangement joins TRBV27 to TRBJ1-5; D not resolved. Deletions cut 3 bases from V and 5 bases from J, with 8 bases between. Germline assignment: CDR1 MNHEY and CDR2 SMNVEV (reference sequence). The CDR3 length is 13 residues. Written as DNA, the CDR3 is TGTGCCAGCAGTTTGTTAAGTGATCAGCCCCAGCATTTT. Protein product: CASSLLSDQPQHF.

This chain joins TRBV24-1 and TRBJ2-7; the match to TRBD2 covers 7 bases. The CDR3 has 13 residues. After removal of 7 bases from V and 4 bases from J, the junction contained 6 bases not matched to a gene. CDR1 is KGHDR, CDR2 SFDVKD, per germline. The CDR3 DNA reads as TGTGCCACCAGCAGCGGGGATACGTACGAGCAGTACTTC. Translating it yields CATSSGDTYEQYF.

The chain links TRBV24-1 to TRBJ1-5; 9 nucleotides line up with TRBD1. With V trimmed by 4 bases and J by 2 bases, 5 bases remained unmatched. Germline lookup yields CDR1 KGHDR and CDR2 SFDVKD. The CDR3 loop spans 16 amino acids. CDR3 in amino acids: CATSDSRTGGNQPQHF. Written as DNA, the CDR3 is TGTGCCACCAGTGACTCAAGGACAGGGGGCAATCAGCCCCAGCATTTT.

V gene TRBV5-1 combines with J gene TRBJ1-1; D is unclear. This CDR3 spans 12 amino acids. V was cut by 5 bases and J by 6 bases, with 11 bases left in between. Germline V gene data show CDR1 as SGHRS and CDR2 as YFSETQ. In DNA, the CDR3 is TGCGCCAGCAGACGAGGAAATTCTGAAGCTTTCTTT. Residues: CASRRGNSEAFF.

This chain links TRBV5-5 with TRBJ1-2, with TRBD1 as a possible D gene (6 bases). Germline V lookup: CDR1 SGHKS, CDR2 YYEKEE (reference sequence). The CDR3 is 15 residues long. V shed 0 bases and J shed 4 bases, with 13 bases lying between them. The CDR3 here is CASSLVAGAGYGYTF. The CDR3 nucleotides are TGTGCCAGCAGCTTGGTGGCAGGGGCTGGCTATGGCTACACCTTC.

The CDR3 region is CASSPWTGSSYNEQFF. CDR3 nucleotides: TGTGCCAGCAGCCCATGGACCGGCAGCTCCTACAATGAGCAGTTCTTC. This chain joins TRBV7-3 and TRBJ2-1; D not resolved. Between the trimmed V and J ends, which lost 5 bases and 0 bases, there was a span of 14 bases. Germline CDR1 reads SGHTA; CDR2 reads FQGTGA. CDR3 length: 16 residues.

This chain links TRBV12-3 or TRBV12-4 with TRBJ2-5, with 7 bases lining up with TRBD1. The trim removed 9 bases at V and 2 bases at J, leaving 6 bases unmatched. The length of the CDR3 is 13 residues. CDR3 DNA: TGTGCCAGTTCGAGGGACAGTCAAGAGACCCAGTACTTC. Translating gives CASSRDSQETQYF.

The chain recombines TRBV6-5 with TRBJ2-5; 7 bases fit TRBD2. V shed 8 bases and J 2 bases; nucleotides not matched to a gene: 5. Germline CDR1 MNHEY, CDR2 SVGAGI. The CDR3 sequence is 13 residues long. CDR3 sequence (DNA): TGTGCCAGCGGGGAGGGACTTCAAGAGACCCAGTACTTC. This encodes CASGEGLQETQYF.

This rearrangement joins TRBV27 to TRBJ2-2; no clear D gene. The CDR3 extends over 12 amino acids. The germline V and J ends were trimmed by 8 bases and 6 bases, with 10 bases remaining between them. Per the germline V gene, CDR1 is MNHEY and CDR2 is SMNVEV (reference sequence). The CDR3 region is CASAVGSGELFF. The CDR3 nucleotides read TGTGCCAGCGCCGTGGGTTCCGGGGAGCTGTTTTTT.

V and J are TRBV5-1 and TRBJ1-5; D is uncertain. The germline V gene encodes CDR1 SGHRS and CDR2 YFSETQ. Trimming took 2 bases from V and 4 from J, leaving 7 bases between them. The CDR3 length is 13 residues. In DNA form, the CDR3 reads TGCGCCAGCAGCTTTAGTGGGAATCAGCCCCAGCATTTT. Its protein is CASSFSGNQPQHF.